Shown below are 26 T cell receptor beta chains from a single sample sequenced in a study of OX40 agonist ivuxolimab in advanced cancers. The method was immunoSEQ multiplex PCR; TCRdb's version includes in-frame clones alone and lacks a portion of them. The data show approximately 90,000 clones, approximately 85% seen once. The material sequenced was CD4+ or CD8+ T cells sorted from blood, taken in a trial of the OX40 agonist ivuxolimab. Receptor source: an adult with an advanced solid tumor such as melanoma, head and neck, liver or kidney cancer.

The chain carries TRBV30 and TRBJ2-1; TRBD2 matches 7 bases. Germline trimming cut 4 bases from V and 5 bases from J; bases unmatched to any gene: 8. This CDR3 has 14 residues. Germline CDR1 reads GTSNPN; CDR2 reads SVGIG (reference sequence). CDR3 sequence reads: CAWMRLAQNNEQFF. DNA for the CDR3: TGTGCCTGGATGCGACTAGCACAAAACAATGAGCAGTTCTTC.

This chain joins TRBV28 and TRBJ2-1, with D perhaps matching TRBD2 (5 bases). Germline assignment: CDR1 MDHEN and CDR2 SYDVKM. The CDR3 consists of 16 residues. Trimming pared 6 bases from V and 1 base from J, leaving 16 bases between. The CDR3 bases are TGTGCCAGCAGGAGTGGTCTAAGAGGGTCCTACAATGAGCAGTTCTTC. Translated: CASRSGLRGSYNEQFF.

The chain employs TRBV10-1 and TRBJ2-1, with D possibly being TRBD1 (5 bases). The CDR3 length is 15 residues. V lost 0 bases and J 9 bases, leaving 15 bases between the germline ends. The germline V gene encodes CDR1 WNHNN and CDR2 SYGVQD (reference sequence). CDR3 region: CASSESQGAFSEQFF. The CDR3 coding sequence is TGCGCCAGCAGTGAGTCCCAAGGGGCATTCAGTGAGCAGTTCTTC.

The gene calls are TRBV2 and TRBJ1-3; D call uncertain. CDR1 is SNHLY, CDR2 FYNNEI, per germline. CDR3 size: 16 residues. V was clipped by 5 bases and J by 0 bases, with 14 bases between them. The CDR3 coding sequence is TGTGCCAGCAGTTCTACCACGGTTAGCTCTGGAAACACCATATATTTT. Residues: CASSSTTVSSGNTIYF.

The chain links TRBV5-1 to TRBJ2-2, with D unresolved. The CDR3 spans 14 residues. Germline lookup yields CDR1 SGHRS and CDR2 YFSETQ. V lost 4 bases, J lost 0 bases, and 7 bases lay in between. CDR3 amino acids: CASSLSTNTGELFF. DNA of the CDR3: TGCGCCAGCAGCCTCAGTACGAACACCGGGGAGCTGTTTTTT.

This chain's CDR3 is CASGTGTSGSYEQYF. The CDR3, as DNA: TGCGCCAGCGGAACCGGGACTAGCGGGTCCTACGAGCAGTACTTC. The V and J genes are TRBV5-1 and TRBJ2-7; 12 nucleotides line up with TRBD2. From germline, CDR1 is SGHRS and CDR2 YFSETQ. V was clipped by 7 bases and J by 1 base; unmatched bases: 6. The CDR3 consists of 15 residues.

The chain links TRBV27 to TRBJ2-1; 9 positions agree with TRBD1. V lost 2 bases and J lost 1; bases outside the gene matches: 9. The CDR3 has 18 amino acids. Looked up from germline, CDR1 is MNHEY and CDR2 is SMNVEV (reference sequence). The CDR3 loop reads CASSLEKDGTGSYNEQFF. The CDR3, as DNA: TGTGCCAGCAGTTTAGAAAAAGATGGGACAGGGTCCTACAATGAGCAGTTCTTC.

CDR3 in DNA: TGCGCCAGCAGCCTGGGCCGCGGCAGCCCCTACGAGCAGTACTTC. Translation: CASSLGRGSPYEQYF. The V and J genes are TRBV4-1 and TRBJ2-7; D remains unclear. This CDR3 has 15 residues. Trimming took off 4 bases at V and 2 bases at J, with 15 bases between the two ends. Germline-derived CDR1 and CDR2 are MGHRA and YSYEKL.

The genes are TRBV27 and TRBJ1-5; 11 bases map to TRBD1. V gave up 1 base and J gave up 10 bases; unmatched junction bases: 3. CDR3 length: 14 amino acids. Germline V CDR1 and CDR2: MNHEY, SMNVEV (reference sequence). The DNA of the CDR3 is TGTGCCAGCAGTTTATGGACAGGGGGCTTTCCCCAGCATTTT. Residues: CASSLWTGGFPQHF.

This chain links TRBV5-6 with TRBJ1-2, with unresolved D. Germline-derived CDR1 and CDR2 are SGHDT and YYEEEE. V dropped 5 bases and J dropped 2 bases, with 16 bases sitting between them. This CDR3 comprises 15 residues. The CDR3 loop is CASSAPNVWNYGYTF. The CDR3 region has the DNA TGTGCCAGCAGTGCACCCAACGTGTGGAACTATGGCTACACCTTC.

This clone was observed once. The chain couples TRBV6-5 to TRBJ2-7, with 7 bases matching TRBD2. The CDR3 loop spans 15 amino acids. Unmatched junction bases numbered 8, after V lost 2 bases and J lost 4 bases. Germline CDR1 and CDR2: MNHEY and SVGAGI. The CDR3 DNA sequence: TGTGCCAGCAGTTACGGCGGGCGGGAGTGGTACGAGCAGTACTTC. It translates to CASSYGGREWYEQYF.

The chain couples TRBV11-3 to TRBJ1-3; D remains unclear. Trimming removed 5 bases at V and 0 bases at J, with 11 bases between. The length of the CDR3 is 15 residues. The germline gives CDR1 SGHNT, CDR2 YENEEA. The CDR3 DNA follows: TGTGCCAGCAGCCCAGGACGTTTCTCTGGAAACACCATATATTTT. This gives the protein CASSPGRFSGNTIYF.

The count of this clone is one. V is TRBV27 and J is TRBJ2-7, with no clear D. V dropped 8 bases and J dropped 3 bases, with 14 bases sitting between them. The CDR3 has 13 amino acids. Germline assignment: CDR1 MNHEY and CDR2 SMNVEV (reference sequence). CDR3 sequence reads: CASWDRVGYEQYF. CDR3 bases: TGTGCCAGCTGGGATAGGGTAGGCTACGAGCAGTACTTC.

CDR3 in DNA: TGTGCCAGCAGAAAAACAGGGGGTAAATCCTACGAGCAGTACTTC. Translation gives CASRKTGGKSYEQYF. The chain is built from TRBV6-1 and TRBJ2-7; the match to TRBD1 covers 8 bases. V lost 6 bases to trimming and J lost 1 base; unmatched junction nucleotides: 8. This CDR3 has 15 amino acids. Per the germline V gene, CDR1 is MNHNS and CDR2 is SASEGT.

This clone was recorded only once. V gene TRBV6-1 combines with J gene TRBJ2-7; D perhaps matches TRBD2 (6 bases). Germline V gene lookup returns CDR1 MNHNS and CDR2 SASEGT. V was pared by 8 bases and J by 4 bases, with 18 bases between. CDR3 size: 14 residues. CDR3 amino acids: CASRSGVGPYEQYF. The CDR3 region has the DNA TGTGCCAGCCGGTCGGGGGTCGGACCATACGAGCAGTACTTC.

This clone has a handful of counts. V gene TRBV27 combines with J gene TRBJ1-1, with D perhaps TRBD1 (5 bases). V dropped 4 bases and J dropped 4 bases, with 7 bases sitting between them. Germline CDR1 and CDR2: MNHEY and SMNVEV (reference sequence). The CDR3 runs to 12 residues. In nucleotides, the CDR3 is TGTGCCAGCAGTTCGGGGGGCACTGAAGCTTTCTTT. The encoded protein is CASSSGGTEAFF.

This CDR3 is CASSSFTDTQYF. Written as DNA, the CDR3 is TGTGCCAGCAGTTCCTTCACAGATACGCAGTATTTT. V usage is TRBV27 and J usage is TRBJ2-3; the D is unclear. V gave up 4 bases and J gave up 2 bases, with 4 bases separating them. CDR3 length: 12 amino acids. The germline V gene encodes CDR1 MNHEY and CDR2 SMNVEV (reference sequence).

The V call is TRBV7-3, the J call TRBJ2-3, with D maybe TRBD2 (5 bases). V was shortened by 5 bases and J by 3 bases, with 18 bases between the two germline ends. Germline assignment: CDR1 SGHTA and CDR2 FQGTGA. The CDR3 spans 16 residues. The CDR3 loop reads CASSPRQGPGTDTQYF. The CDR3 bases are TGTGCCAGCAGCCCCCGACAAGGGCCGGGGACAGATACGCAGTATTTT. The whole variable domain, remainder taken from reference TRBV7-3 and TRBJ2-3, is GAGVSQTPSNKVTEKGKYVELRCDPISGHTALYWYRQSLGQGPEFLIYFQGTGAADDSGLPNDRFFAVRPEGSVSTLKIQRTERGDSAVYLCASSPRQGPGTDTQYFGPGTRLTVL.

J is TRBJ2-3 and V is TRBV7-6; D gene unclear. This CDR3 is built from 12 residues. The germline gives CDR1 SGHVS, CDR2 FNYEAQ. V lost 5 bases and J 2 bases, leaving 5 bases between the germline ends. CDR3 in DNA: TGTGCCAGCAGCCGAGACACAGATACGCAGTATTTT. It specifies CASSRDTDTQYF.

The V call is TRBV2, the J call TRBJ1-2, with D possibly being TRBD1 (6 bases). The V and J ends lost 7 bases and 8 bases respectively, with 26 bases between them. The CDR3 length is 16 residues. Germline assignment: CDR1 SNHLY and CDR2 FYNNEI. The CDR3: CASNPASGTLTGGYTF. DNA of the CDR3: TGTGCCAGCAACCCGGCATCCGGGACACTAACGGGCGGCTACACCTTC.

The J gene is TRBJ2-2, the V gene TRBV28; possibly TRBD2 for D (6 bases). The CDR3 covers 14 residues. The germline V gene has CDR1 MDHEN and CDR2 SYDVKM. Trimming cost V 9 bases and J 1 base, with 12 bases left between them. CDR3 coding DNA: TGTGCCAGTGGAGGGGACGGGAACACCGGGGAGCTGTTTTTT. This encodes CASGGDGNTGELFF.

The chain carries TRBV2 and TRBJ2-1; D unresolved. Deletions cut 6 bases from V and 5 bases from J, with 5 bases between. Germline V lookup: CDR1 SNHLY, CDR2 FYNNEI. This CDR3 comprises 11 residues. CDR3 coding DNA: TGTGCCAGCAGGAGGAACAATGAGCAGTTCTTC. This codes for CASRRNNEQFF.

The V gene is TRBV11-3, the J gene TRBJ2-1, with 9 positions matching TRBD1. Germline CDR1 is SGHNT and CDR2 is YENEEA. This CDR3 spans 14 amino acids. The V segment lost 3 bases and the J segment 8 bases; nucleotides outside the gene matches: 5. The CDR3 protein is CASSFRTGADEQFF. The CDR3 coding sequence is TGTGCCAGCAGCTTTCGGACAGGGGCCGATGAGCAGTTCTTC. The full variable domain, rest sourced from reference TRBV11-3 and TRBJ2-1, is EAGVVQSPRYKIIEKKQPVAFWCNPISGHNTLYWYLQNLGQGPELLIRYENEEAVDDSQLPKDRFSAERLKGVDSTLKIQPAELGDSAVYLCASSFRTGADEQFFGPGTRLTVL.

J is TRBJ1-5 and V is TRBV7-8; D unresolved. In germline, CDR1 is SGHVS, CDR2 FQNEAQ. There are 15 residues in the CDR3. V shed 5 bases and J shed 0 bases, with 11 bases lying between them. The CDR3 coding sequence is TGTGCCAGCAGCCCTTTCAGAAATAGCAATCAGCCCCAGCATTTT. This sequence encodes CASSPFRNSNQPQHF.

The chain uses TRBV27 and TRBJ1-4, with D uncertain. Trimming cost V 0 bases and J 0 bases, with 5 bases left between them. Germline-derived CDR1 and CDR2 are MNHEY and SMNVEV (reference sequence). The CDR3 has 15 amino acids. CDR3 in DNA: TGTGCCAGCAGTTTATCACTAGCAACTAATGAAAAACTGTTTTTT. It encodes CASSLSLATNEKLFF. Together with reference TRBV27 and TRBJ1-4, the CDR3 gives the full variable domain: EAQVTQNPRYLITVTGKKLTVTCSQNMNHEYMSWYRQDPGLGLRQIYYSMNVEVTDKGDVPEGYKVSRKEKRNFPLILESPSPNQTSLYFCASSLSLATNEKLFFGSGTQLSVL.

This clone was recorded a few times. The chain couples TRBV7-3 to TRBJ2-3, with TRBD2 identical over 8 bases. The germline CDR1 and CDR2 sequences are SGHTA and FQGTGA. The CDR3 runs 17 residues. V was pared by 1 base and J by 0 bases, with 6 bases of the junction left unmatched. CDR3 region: CASSLKAGGMSTDTQYF. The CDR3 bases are TGTGCCAGCAGCTTAAAGGCGGGGGGCATGAGCACAGATACGCAGTATTTT.